This TCR beta chain was captured by sequencing in a study of spatial heterogeneity in lung cancer. Study-wide results and limits: Intratumoral expanded alpha and beta TCR counts were found to track tumor mutation counts.

As for time point: sample taken at primary tumor resection. TCRdb re-called the 5' RACE reads through MiXCR, storing one row per CDR3 protein. Of about 14,000 distinct CDR3 sequences detected, under 4% appear once; the ten largest clones hold 7% to 8%. This clonotype appeared many times. Antigen unknown. Germline CDR1 is SNHLY and CDR2 is FYNNEI. CDR3 length: 12 residues. Trimming shortened V by 4 bases and J by 4 bases, and 7 bases separated the two germline ends. The clonotype originates from a male donor with early-stage non-small cell lung cancer. The input for sequencing was lung tumor tissue, taken at surgery. The chain couples TRBV2 to TRBJ2-5, with D possibly matching TRBD1 (6 bases). The CDR3 nucleotides read TGTGCCAGCAGTGTGGGGGCAGAGACCCAGTACTTC. Residues: CASSVGAETQYF.